The 25 T cell receptor beta chains below all came from one sample that was sequenced in a study of T-cell reconstitution after alpha-beta-depleted transplantation in children (TCRdb year 2016). The library was prepared using PCR. Sequenced on an Illumina HiSeq 2500. TCR library preparation used molecular barcoding, with unique molecular identifiers applied to normalize quantification of the TCRbeta repertoire. TCRdb applied fastp at Q25 and MiXCR to the public reads, then kept only in-frame beta chains. All rows with the same CDR3 protein become a single entry with the most common DNA and genes. The sample records approximately 640,000 distinct CDR3 sequences, around 16% of which are singletons. The ten largest clones capture 0.8% to 1.1% of the sample. The source was PBMCs from the stem cell graft donor, collected from the stem cell graft. The receptors originated from a human donor who donated a stem cell graft to a child with acute myeloid leukemia.

For this clonotype: It may be a read error: a sequence one base away is much more abundant. Given the absence of the conserved phenylalanine or tryptophan at the CDR3 end, a read error is likely. The CDR3 DNA reads as TGTGCCAGCACCCCGGCCCAGAACACTGAAGCTTTCCTT. It specifies CASTPAQNTEAFL. The V gene is TRBV7-9, the J gene TRBJ1-1; D gene unclear. The CDR3 is 13 amino acids. V was pared by 7 bases and J by 1 base, with 10 bases between. Germline V gives CDR1 SEHNR, CDR2 FQNEAQ (reference sequence).

This clonotype was detected ten times or more. The rearrangement joins TRBV29-1 to TRBJ2-5, with a tentative D call TRBD2 (6 bases). The CDR3 length is 16 residues. CDR1 and CDR2 from the germline V gene are SQVTM and ANQGSEA. Trimming cost V 2 bases and J 2 bases, with 18 bases left between them. The CDR3 is CSVEKSGEPLQETQYF. The CDR3 bases are TGCAGCGTTGAAAAATCGGGGGAGCCCTTGCAAGAGACCCAGTACTTC.

The rearrangement joins TRBV15 to TRBJ1-1; maybe TRBD1 (5 bases). V was shortened by 0 bases and J by 0 bases, with 14 bases between the two germline ends. The CDR3 is 17 residues long. Per germline, CDR1 LNHNV and CDR2 YYDKDF (reference sequence). CDR3 in DNA: TGTGCCACCAGCAGAGATCAGCAGGGCCCCATGAACACTGAAGCTTTCTTT. The encoded protein is CATSRDQQGPMNTEAFF. Supplemented by reference TRBV15 and TRBJ1-1, the full variable domain reads DAMVIQNPRYQVTQFGKPVTLSCSQTLNHNVMYWYQQKSSQAPKLLFHYYDKDFNNEADTPDNFQSRRPNTSFCFLDIRSPGLGDTAMYLCATSRDQQGPMNTEAFFGQGTRLTVV.

This clonotype was seen at least ten times. This sequence joins TRBV7-2 and TRBJ2-7; D gene uncertain. This CDR3 contains 13 residues. Germline values: CDR1 SGHTA, CDR2 FQGNSA. The V end was cut by 3 bases, the J end by 1 base, with 7 bases between. The chain's CDR3 is CASSLGRSYEQYF. The CDR3, as DNA: TGTGCCAGCAGCTTGGGTAGGTCCTACGAGCAGTACTTC.

This sequence joins TRBV20-1 and TRBJ2-2; 11 positions agree with TRBD1. V gave up 0 bases and J gave up 5 bases; unmatched junction bases: 8. This CDR3 spans 17 amino acids. Germline V gene data show CDR1 as DFQATT and CDR2 as SNEGSKA (reference sequence). In nucleotides, the CDR3 is TGCAGTGCTAGAGAGCCGCCGGGACAGGGGGGGACCGGGGAGCTGTTTTTT. It codes for CSAREPPGQGGTGELFF.

This clonotype was seen repeatedly, ten times or more. This chain uses TRBV4-3 with TRBJ2-1; 9 bases are a match to TRBD2. With 0 bases clipped from V and 8 bases from J, the junction kept 5 bases outside the gene matches. Germline-derived CDR1 and CDR2 are LGHNA and YSLEER. The CDR3 runs 15 residues. The CDR3 DNA follows: TGCGCCAGCAGCCAAGAGGCGGGGGGGCCTCATGAGCAGTTCTTC. As protein: CASSQEAGGPHEQFF.

Here the CDR3 reads CASSPSGARNTEAFF. The CDR3 DNA reads as TGTGCCAGCAGTCCCTCGGGGGCGCGGAACACTGAAGCTTTCTTT. This rearrangement joins TRBV7-2 to TRBJ1-1; a weak D match, TRBD1 (6 bases). Between the trimmed V and J ends, which lost 6 bases and 1 base, there was a span of 15 bases. CDR1 and CDR2 (germline): SGHTA, FQGNSA. CDR3 length equals 15 residues.

This clonotype was observed many times. The chain employs TRBV20-1 and TRBJ2-1; D possibly corresponds to TRBD2 (6 bases). Looked up from germline, CDR1 is DFQATT and CDR2 is SNEGSKA (reference sequence). The germline V and J ends were trimmed by 6 bases and 6 bases, with 18 bases remaining between them. The CDR3 loop spans 14 amino acids. The CDR3 bases are TGCAGTGCCTTAGGAGAGGAGGGGACCAATGAGCAGTTCTTC. Translating gives CSALGEEGTNEQFF.

This clonotype was seen only a few times. The chain is built from TRBV20-1 and TRBJ1-1, with 7 bases aligning to TRBD1. Germline CDR1 reads DFQATT; CDR2 reads SNEGSKA (reference sequence). Losses at the gene ends were 2 bases for V and 3 bases for J; bases not matched to a gene: 6. This CDR3 is 14 amino acids long. The CDR3 DNA reads as TGCAGTGCTAGATCCCCAGGGGGACACACTGAAGCTTTCTTT. Residues: CSARSPGGHTEAFF.

This clonotype has ten or more counts. The J gene is TRBJ2-7, the V gene TRBV5-1; the D is unclear. The germline CDR1 and CDR2 sequences are SGHRS and YFSETQ. The V and J ends lost 6 bases and 6 bases respectively, with 4 bases between them. The CDR3 contains 9 residues. CDR3 region: CASTSEQYF. DNA for the CDR3: TGCGCCAGCACCTCCGAGCAGTACTTC.

This clonotype was picked up many times. CDR3 DNA sequence: TGCAGCGTTGAGGATAGCGGGGGGGACTCCTACAATGAGCAGTTCTTC. It yields the protein CSVEDSGGDSYNEQFF. The chain links TRBV29-1 to TRBJ2-1; 11 positions match TRBD2. The trim removed 3 bases at V and 0 bases at J, leaving 4 bases unmatched. CDR1 and CDR2 from the germline V gene are SQVTM and ANQGSEA. This CDR3 spans 16 amino acids.

This chain uses TRBV7-2 with TRBJ1-5, with unresolved D. V lost 2 bases and J 3 bases, leaving 14 bases between the germline ends. Germline values: CDR1 SGHTA, CDR2 FQGNSA. The CDR3 loop spans 16 amino acids. The CDR3 nucleotides are TGTGCCAGCAGCTTAACCCGCACCACAGTCAATCAGCCCCAGCATTTT. This gives the protein CASSLTRTTVNQPQHF.

The chain uses TRBV7-2 and TRBJ2-1; D is undetermined. The CDR3 loop spans 14 amino acids. Trimming removed 1 base at V and 6 bases at J, with 10 bases between. The germline V gene has CDR1 SGHTA and CDR2 FQGNSA. CDR3 DNA sequence: TGTGCCAGCAGCTTAGTGGCTAGTAGCAATGAGCAGTTCTTC. Its protein product is CASSLVASSNEQFF. Variable domain in full (rest from reference TRBV7-2 and TRBJ2-1): GAGVSQSPSNKVTEKGKDVELRCDPISGHTALYWYRQSLGQGLEFLIYFQGNSAPDKSGLPSDRFSAERTGGSVSTLTIQRTQQEDSAVYLCASSLVASSNEQFFGPGTRLTVL.

This clonotype was recorded many times. The chain has TRBV7-2 and TRBJ2-7; D unclear. The length of the CDR3 is 13 residues. Germline V gene lookup returns CDR1 SGHTA and CDR2 FQGNSA. The V gene lost 1 base and the J gene lost 2 bases, with 6 bases spanning the gap. CDR3 sequence (DNA): TGTGCCAGCAGCTTAGAGTTACCCTACGAGCAGTACTTC. Its protein is CASSLELPYEQYF. Combining the CDR3 with reference TRBV7-2 and TRBJ2-7 gives the whole variable domain GAGVSQSPSNKVTEKGKDVELRCDPISGHTALYWYRQSLGQGLEFLIYFQGNSAPDKSGLPSDRFSAERTGGSVSTLTIQRTQQEDSAVYLCASSLELPYEQYFGPGTRLTVT.

The chain recombines TRBV5-1 with TRBJ1-4; possibly TRBD1 for D (6 bases). With 3 bases removed from V and 6 bases from J, the gap between germline ends came to 18 bases. Germline V gene sequence: CDR1 SGHRS, CDR2 YFSETQ. The CDR3 length is 16 residues. This chain's CDR3 is CASSWEGQPHYEKLFF. CDR3 sequence (DNA): TGCGCCAGCAGCTGGGAAGGACAGCCGCACTATGAAAAACTGTTTTTT.

In this sample, this clonotype turned up many times. The gene calls are TRBV27 and TRBJ2-5; weak D call: TRBD1 (6 bases). The germline gives CDR1 MNHEY, CDR2 SMNVEV (reference sequence). CDR3 length equals 14 residues. Trimming shortened V by 5 bases and J by 3 bases, and 13 bases separated the two germline ends. CDR3 DNA: TGTGCCAGCAGTCCAGGACAGTTTAAAGAGACCCAGTACTTC. It encodes CASSPGQFKETQYF.

At least ten counts were recorded for this clonotype. The CDR3 is CASSFGRETGELFF. The CDR3 DNA sequence: TGTGCCAGCAGTTTTGGCAGGGAGACCGGGGAGCTGTTTTTT. The V gene is TRBV12-3 or TRBV12-4, the J gene TRBJ2-2, with D possibly being TRBD1 or TRBD2 (5 bases each). The V gene lost 3 bases and the J gene lost 5 bases, with 10 bases spanning the gap. The CDR3 sequence is 14 residues long.

CDR3 protein: CASSAHGTSGGQETQYF. CDR3 nucleotide sequence: TGTGCCAGCAGCGCTCACGGGACTAGCGGGGGGCAAGAGACCCAGTACTTC. The chain has TRBV7-8 and TRBJ2-5, with TRBD2 matching over 15 bases. CDR3 size: 17 residues. The V segment lost 5 bases and the J segment 2 bases; nucleotides outside the gene matches: 6. From germline, CDR1 is SGHVS and CDR2 FQNEAQ.

The chain couples TRBV7-9 to TRBJ1-4; D call uncertain. The CDR3 contains 14 residues. V lost 6 bases, J lost 5 bases, and 13 bases lay in between. Per the germline V gene, CDR1 is SEHNR and CDR2 is FQNEAQ (reference sequence). Written as DNA, the CDR3 is TGTGCCAGCAGAAAAACCTCGGGGAATGAAAAACTGTTTTTT. Translation gives CASRKTSGNEKLFF.

This chain uses TRBV20-1 with TRBJ2-3; 10 bases are a match to TRBD2. The CDR3 length is 16 residues. CDR1 and CDR2 (germline): DFQATT, SNEGSKA (reference sequence). The ends lost 2 bases at V and 2 bases at J; junction bases unmatched: 7. The CDR3 is CSARIPSGGPTDTQYF. The CDR3 DNA reads TGCAGTGCTAGAATCCCTAGCGGGGGCCCCACAGATACGCAGTATTTT.

The chain has TRBV20-1 and TRBJ1-5; 7 bases are shared with TRBD1. The germline gives CDR1 DFQATT, CDR2 SNEGSKA (reference sequence). V dropped 5 bases and J dropped 6; count of bases not matched to a gene: 10. There are 14 residues in the CDR3. As DNA, the CDR3 is TGCAGTGCTGGGGACAGCCCGAGGAGTCAGCCCCAGCATTTT. Translation: CSAGDSPRSQPQHF.

This clonotype was found once. A much larger clone differs from this one at a single base, so this may be a read error. V is TRBV5-1 and J is TRBJ1-5, with a weak D call TRBD1 (5 bases). The CDR3 runs to 14 residues. Germline V gives CDR1 SGHRS, CDR2 YFSETQ. The V end was cut by 4 bases, the J end by 5 bases, with 13 bases between. CDR3 coding DNA: TGCGCCAGCAGCCGGTCGGGGCCGGATCAGCCCCAGCATTTT. Residues: CASSRSGPDQPQHF. Filled out from reference TRBV5-1 and TRBJ1-5, the complete variable domain reads KAGVTQTPRYLIKTRGQQVTLSCSPISGHRSVSWYQQTPGQGLQFLFEYFSETQRNKGNFPGRFSGRQFSNSRSEMNVSTLELGDSALYLCASSRSGPDQPQHFGDGTRLSIL.

This rearrangement joins TRBV27 to TRBJ2-3, with TRBD2 matching over 16 bases. Germline assignment: CDR1 MNHEY and CDR2 SMNVEV (reference sequence). The CDR3 is 18 amino acids. The trim removed 0 bases at V and 3 bases at J, leaving 3 bases unmatched. The CDR3 DNA reads TGTGCCAGCAGTTTATCCGGGACTAGCGGGGGGGCGACAGATACGCAGTATTTT. This gives the protein CASSLSGTSGGATDTQYF.

This clonotype was seen ten or more times. This chain joins TRBV20-1 and TRBJ2-3, with D perhaps matching TRBD2 (5 bases). The V end lost 5 bases, the J end lost 11 bases, and 11 bases lay between the germline ends. The germline V gene has CDR1 DFQATT and CDR2 SNEGSKA (reference sequence). The CDR3 consists of 10 residues. CDR3 DNA: TGCAGTGCTTCCGACTATTTGCAGTATTTT. It is translated as CSASDYLQYF.

Many counts were recorded for this clonotype. The chain links TRBV6-5 to TRBJ1-1; the D gene is possibly TRBD1 (5 bases). This CDR3 comprises 14 residues. V gave up 0 bases and J gave up 7 bases, with 12 bases separating them. Germline loops: CDR1 MNHEY, CDR2 SVGAGI. CDR3 DNA sequence: TGTGCCAGCAGTTACTCGGCACAGGTCGATGAAGCTTTCTTT. It encodes CASSYSAQVDEAFF.